A selection of T cell receptor beta chains follows, all from one sample in a study of blood T cell repertoires in COVID-19. Profiling relied on immunoSEQ multiplex PCR, and the TCRdb table lists in-frame clones only, not all of them. The sample gives fewer than 250,000 clones, 75% to 85% of which show up once; less than 20% is in the top ten. Sample: PBMCs or T cells enriched from blood (not recorded which). The receptors shown here come from a woman aged 50 to 65 with acute COVID-19. Each CDR3 is given with its conserved first and last residue. The order of the fields is J gene, D gene, V gene, clone size, CDR3 DNA, CDR3 protein. A D gene is named only where the DNA matches it firmly. The size of a clone is reported for some rows only, either as once, few or many, or as a class for expanded clones.

>TRBJ1-2|-|TRBV5-6|-
TGTGCCAGCAGCTCCGGGGGGGTCAACTATGGCTACACCTTC
CASSSGGVNYGYTF
>TRBJ1-2|-|TRBV5-1|-
TGCGCCAGCAGCTTGGTTCAGAACGAAGGCTACACCTTC
CASSLVQNEGYTF
>TRBJ2-3|TRBD2|TRBV7-8|-
TGTGCCAGCAGCATTAGCGGGGGGAACACAGATACGCAGTATTTT
CASSISGGNTDTQYF
>TRBJ1-1|TRBD1|TRBV5-4|-
TGTGCCAGCAGTTCGGACAGGGGCACTGAAGCTTTCTTT
CASSSDRGTEAFF
>TRBJ1-2|TRBD1|TRBV7-9|-
TGTGCCAGCAGCTTCAATAACAGGGGGCGTCACTATGGCTACACCTTC
CASSFNNRGRHYGYTF
>TRBJ2-5|TRBD1|TRBV4-1|-
TGCGCCAGCACTAAACAGGGACAGTACCAAGAGACCCAGTACTTC
CASTKQGQYQETQYF
>TRBJ2-1|TRBD2|TRBV7-8|-
TGTGCCAGCAGCTCTCTTAGCGGGGGGGTCTCCTACAATGAGCAGTTCTTC
CASSSLSGGVSYNEQFF
>TRBJ1-6|TRBD1|TRBV30|once
TGTGCCTGGAGTAGACCTAGGGACAGCCCGCTCCGACCCCTCCACTTT
CAWSRPRDSPLRPLHF
>TRBJ1-1|-|TRBV27|-
TGTGCCAGCAGTCCCATTGGACAGCCCCACCTCTTT
CASSPIGQPHLF
>TRBJ2-2|-|TRBV24-1|-
TGTGCCACCCGATCCCCCCTAGTTGGAGGTACCGGGGAGCTGTTTTTT
CATRSPLVGGTGELFF
>TRBJ1-1|-|TRBV2|-
TGTGCCAGCAGACGACAGTTGGTTACTGAAGCTTTCTTT
CASRRQLVTEAFF
>TRBJ2-5|-|TRBV11-2|-
TGTGCCAGCAGCCGACTCACAGCTGCGGGGACCCAGTACTTC
CASSRLTAAGTQYF
>TRBJ1-1|TRBD1|TRBV5-1|-
TGCGCCAGCAGCTTGGGAGACAGGGGCATGAACACTGAAGCTTTCTTT
CASSLGDRGMNTEAFF
>TRBJ1-1|-|TRBV5-8|-
TGTGCCAGCAGAAGTTCCAGGGGGAACACTGAAGCTTTCTTT
CASRSSRGNTEAFF
>TRBJ1-3|-|TRBV5-3|-
TGTGCCAGAAGCTTGGTCCTTCGGGTGTCGGGAAACACCATATATTTT
CARSLVLRVSGNTIYF
>TRBJ1-2|-|TRBV6-5|-
TGTGCCAGCAGGGTTGGCACAGGACACTATGGCTACACCTTC
CASRVGTGHYGYTF
>TRBJ2-1|TRBD2|TRBV7-2|-
TGTGCCAGCAGCTTCGGCCTAGCGGGGGGCGGAGGAAATGAGCAGTTCTTC
CASSFGLAGGGGNEQFF
>TRBJ1-1|-|TRBV28|-
TGTGCCAGCAGTCTCCTCAAAACAATGAACACTGAAGCTTTCTTT
CASSLLKTMNTEAFF
>TRBJ1-5|-|TRBV2|-
TGTGCCAGCACCGAGGGGACAACGACTCAGCCCCAGCATTTT
CASTEGTTTQPQHF
>TRBJ1-2|TRBD1|TRBV24-1|-
TGTGCCACCAGTGATTCCGGGACAGGGGGCAACTATGGCTACACCTTC
CATSDSGTGGNYGYTF
>TRBJ2-5|-|TRBV5-6|once
TGTGCCAGCAGCCCCGGAGAGCGGGCTATCCTCGGGCAAGAGACCCAGTACTTC
CASSPGERAILGQETQYF
>TRBJ1-2|-|TRBV6-5|-
TGTGCCAGCAGTTCAGGGTTTAACTATGGCTACACCTTC
CASSSGFNYGYTF
>TRBJ1-2|TRBD1|TRBV7-2|-
TGTGCCAGCAGCTTCACGGGACAGTATGGCTACACCTTC
CASSFTGQYGYTF